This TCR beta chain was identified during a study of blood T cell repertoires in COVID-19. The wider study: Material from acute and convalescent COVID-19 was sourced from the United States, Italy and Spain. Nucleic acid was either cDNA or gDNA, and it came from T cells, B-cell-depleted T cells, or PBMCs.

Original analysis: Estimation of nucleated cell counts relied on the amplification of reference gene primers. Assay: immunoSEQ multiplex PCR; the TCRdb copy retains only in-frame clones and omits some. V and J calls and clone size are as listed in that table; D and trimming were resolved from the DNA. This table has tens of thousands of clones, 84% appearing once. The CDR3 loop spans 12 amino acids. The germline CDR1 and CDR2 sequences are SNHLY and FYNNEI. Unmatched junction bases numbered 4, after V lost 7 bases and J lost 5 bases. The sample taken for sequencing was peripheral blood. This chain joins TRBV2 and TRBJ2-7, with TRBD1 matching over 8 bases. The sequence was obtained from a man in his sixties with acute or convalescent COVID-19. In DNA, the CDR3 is TGTGCCAGCACAGACAGGGGAAACGAGCAGTACTTC. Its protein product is CASTDRGNEQYF.